These 7 T cell receptor beta chains share one sample of origin, sequenced in a study of graft-versus-host responses after intestinal transplantation. These receptors have no known antigen. Sequenced by immunoSEQ multiplex PCR; TCRdb stores in-frame clones only, minus some. The table shows 65,000 to 85,000 clones, with roughly 84% occurring only once. The source material was unstimulated CD8+ T cells sorted from spleen or lymph node cells, sampled before transplant. The receptors were gathered from a human donor who was the organ donor for an intestinal transplant.

The rearrangement joins TRBV18 to TRBJ2-1; TRBD1 or TRBD2 may be the D gene (5 bases each). Trimming shortened V by 6 bases and J by 0 bases, and 15 bases separated the two germline ends. The CDR3 runs to 16 residues. CDR1 and CDR2 (germline): KGHSH, LQKENI. This CDR3 reads CASSPGTSSSYNEQFF. The DNA for the CDR3 is TGTGCCAGCTCCCCCGGGACCTCGAGCTCCTACAATGAGCAGTTCTTC.

The chain has TRBV6-4 and TRBJ2-7; TRBD1 aligns across 10 bases. The CDR3 is 15 residues long. Germline CDR1 and CDR2: MRHNA and SNTAGT. Losses at the gene ends were 5 bases for V and 4 bases for J; bases not matched to a gene: 8. The CDR3 here is CASSKLPGQGYEQYF. The CDR3 DNA sequence: TGTGCCAGCAGTAAACTTCCGGGACAGGGGTACGAGCAGTACTTC.

This chain links TRBV5-5 with TRBJ2-7; a weak D match, TRBD1 (5 bases). This CDR3 has 14 amino acids. V dropped 5 bases and J dropped 0 bases, with 12 bases sitting between them. Germline V gene data show CDR1 as SGHKS and CDR2 as YYEKEE (reference sequence). CDR3 sequence: CASSPQGSSYEQYF. CDR3 in DNA: TGTGCCAGCAGTCCCCAGGGTAGCTCCTACGAGCAGTACTTC.

In this sample, this clone turned up a few times. The germline gene is not matched at one end of the junction; a read error may be the cause. This chain uses TRBV10-3 with TRBJ1-5; D gene unclear. In germline, CDR1 is ENHRY, CDR2 SYGVKD. The CDR3 is made up of 13 amino acids. CDR3 protein: CASSEDGVQPQHF. The DNA of the CDR3 is TGTGCCAGCAGTGAAGACGGGGTTCAGCCCCAGCATTTT.

The chain couples TRBV4-1 to TRBJ2-7; 7 bases map to TRBD1. Germline V lookup: CDR1 MGHRA, CDR2 YSYEKL. V dropped 1 base and J dropped 2; count of bases not matched to a gene: 5. CDR3 length: 15 residues. The CDR3 DNA reads TGCGCCAGCAGCCAAGCGGACAGGTGGACCTACGAGCAGTACTTC. Protein sequence: CASSQADRWTYEQYF.

The V gene is TRBV4-2, the J gene TRBJ1-2; unclear D gene. Trimming pared 1 base from V and 3 bases from J, leaving 6 bases between. CDR1 is LGHNA and CDR2 is YNFKEQ in the germline V gene. The CDR3 runs to 13 residues. The CDR3 DNA reads TGTGCCAGCAGCCAAGGGGATTACTATGGCTACACCTTC. Amino acids: CASSQGDYYGYTF.

This clone showed up just once. This rearrangement joins TRBV30 to TRBJ2-7; the D gene is possibly TRBD1 (6 bases). This CDR3 is 14 amino acids long. The ends were cut back, 1 base at V and 1 base at J, with 11 bases in the middle. Per the germline V gene, CDR1 is GTSNPN and CDR2 is SVGIG (reference sequence). CDR3 sequence (DNA): TGTGCCTGGAGTGGCCGCAGGGGATCCTACGAGCAGTACTTC. Translating gives CAWSGRRGSYEQYF.